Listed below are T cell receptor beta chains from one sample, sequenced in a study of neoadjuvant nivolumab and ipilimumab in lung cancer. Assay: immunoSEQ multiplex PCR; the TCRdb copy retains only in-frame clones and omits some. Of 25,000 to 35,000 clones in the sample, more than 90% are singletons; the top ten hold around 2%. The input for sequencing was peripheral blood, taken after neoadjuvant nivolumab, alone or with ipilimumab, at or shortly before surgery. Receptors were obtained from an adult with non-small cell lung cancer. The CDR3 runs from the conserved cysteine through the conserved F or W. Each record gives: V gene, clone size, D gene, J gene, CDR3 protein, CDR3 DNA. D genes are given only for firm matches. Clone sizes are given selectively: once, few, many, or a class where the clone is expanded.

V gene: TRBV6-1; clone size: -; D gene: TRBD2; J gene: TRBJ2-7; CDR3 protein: CASSDIPSGRGEQYF; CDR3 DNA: TGTGCCAGCAGTGATATACCTAGCGGGAGGGGCGAGCAGTACTTC
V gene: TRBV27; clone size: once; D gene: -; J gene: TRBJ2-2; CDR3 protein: CASRTGPSTGELFF; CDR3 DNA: TGTGCCAGCAGGACAGGCCCTTCCACCGGGGAGCTGTTTTTT
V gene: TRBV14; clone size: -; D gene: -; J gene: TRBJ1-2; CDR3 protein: CASSGDKWYGYTF; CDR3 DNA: TGTGCCAGCAGCGGGGACAAGTGGTATGGCTACACCTTC
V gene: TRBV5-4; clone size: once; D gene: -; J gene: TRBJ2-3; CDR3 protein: CASSLEPFTDTQYF; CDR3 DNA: TGTGCCAGCAGTCTTGAACCCTTCACAGATACGCAGTATTTT
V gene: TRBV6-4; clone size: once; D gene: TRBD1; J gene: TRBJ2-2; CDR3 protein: CASSELTGGTGELFF; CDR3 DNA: TGTGCCAGCAGTGAGCTAACAGGGGGCACCGGGGAGCTGTTTTTT
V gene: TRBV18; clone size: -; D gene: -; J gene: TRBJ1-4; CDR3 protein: CASSPGWGVGEKLFF; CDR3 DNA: TGTGCCAGCTCACCAGGGTGGGGAGTAGGTGAAAAACTGTTTTTT
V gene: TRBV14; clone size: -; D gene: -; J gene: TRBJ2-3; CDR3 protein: CASSPSLGTGDTQYF; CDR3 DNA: TGTGCCAGCAGCCCCAGTCTGGGAACGGGGGATACGCAGTATTTT
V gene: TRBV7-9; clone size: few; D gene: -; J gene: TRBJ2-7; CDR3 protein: CASSFSGTYEQYF; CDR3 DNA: TGTGCCAGCAGCTTCTCAGGTACCTACGAGCAGTACTTC
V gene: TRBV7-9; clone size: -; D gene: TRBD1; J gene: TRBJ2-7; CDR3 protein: CASSSPRTGDDEQYF; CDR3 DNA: TGTGCCAGCAGTTCTCCCCGGACAGGGGACGACGAGCAGTACTTC
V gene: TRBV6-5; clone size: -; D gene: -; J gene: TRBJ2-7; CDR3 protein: CASSPNSDSYEQYF; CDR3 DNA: TGTGCCAGCAGTCCAAACTCGGACAGCTACGAGCAGTACTTC
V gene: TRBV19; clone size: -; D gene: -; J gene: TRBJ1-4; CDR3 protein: CASSIGLLRNEKLFF; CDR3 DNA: TGTGCCAGTAGTATAGGCTTGCTCAGAAATGAAAAACTGTTTTTT
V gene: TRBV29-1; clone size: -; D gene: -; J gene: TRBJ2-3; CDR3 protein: CSVHDSLDWDTQYF; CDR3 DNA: TGCAGCGTTCACGACAGTTTAGATTGGGATACGCAGTATTTT
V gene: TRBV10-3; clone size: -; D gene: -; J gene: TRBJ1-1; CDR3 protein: CAISGTGTATEAFF; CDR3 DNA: TGTGCCATCAGTGGTACAGGGACGGCCACTGAAGCTTTCTTT
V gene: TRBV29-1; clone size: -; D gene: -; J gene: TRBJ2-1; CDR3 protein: CSVGGSIYNEQFF; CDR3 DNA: TGCAGCGTTGGGGGGTCGATCTACAATGAGCAGTTCTTC
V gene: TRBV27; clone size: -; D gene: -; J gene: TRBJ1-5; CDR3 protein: CASSPWTRGQPQHF; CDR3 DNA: TGTGCCAGCAGTCCTTGGACGCGCGGCCAGCCCCAGCATTTT
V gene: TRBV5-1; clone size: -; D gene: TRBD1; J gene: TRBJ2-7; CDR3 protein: CASSHGTAPYEQYF; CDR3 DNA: TGCGCCAGCAGCCATGGGACAGCCCCCTACGAGCAGTACTTC
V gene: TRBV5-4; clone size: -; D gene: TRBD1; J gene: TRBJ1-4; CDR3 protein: CASSPRQGNNEKLFF; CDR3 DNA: TGTGCCAGCAGTCCCAGACAGGGTAATAATGAAAAACTGTTTTTT
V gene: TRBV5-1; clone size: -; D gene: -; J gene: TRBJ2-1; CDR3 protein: CASSLPGNPYNEQFF; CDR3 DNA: TGCGCCAGCAGCTTGCCCGGGAACCCCTACAATGAGCAGTTCTTC
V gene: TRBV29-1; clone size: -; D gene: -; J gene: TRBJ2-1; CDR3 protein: CSALHWGRGYNEQFF; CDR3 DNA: TGCAGCGCCCTTCATTGGGGGCGGGGGTACAATGAGCAGTTCTTC
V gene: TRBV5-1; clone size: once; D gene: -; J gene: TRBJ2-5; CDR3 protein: CASSFGTGVLETQYF; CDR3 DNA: TGCGCCAGCAGCTTCGGAACGGGAGTATTAGAGACCCAGTACTTC
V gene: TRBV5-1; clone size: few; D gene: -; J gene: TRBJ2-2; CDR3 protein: CASSLEGSDTGELFF; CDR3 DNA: TGCGCCAGCAGCTTGGAAGGGTCCGACACCGGGGAGCTGTTTTTT
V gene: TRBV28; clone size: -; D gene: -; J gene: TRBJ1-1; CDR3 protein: CASTRPFFNRENTEAFF; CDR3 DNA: TGTGCCAGCACCCGGCCCTTCTTCAACAGGGAGAACACTGAAGCTTTCTTT
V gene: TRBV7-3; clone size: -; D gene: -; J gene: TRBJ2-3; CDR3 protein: CASSTGISAVDTQYF; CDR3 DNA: TGTGCCAGCAGCACCGGGATTTCTGCAGTGGATACGCAGTATTTT
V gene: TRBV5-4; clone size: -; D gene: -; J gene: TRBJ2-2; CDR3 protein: CASSPGLLNTGELFF; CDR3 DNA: TGTGCCAGCAGCCCCGGACTGCTGAACACCGGGGAGCTGTTTTTT
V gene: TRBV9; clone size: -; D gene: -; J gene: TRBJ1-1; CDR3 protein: CASSVLRDTEAFF; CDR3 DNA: TGTGCCAGCAGCGTACTGAGGGACACTGAAGCTTTCTTT
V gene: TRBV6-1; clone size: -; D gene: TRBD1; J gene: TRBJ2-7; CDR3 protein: CASRHRGSYEQYF; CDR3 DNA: TGTGCCAGCCGTCACAGGGGATCATACGAGCAGTACTTC
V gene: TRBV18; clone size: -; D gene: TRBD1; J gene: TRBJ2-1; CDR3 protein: CASSTTGSPANEQFF; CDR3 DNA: TGTGCCAGCTCAACGACAGGGTCCCCCGCAAATGAGCAGTTCTTC
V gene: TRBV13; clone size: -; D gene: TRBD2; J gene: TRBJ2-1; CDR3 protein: CASRFGGGGRANEQFF; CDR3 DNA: TGTGCCAGCCGCTTTGGAGGAGGCGGGAGGGCCAATGAGCAGTTCTTC
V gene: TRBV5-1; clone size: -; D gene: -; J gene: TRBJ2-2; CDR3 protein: CASSLLRESFTGELFF; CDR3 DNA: TGCGCCAGCAGCTTGCTTCGGGAGTCGTTTACCGGGGAGCTGTTTTTT
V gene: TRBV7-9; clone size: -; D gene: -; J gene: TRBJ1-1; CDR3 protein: CASSLTMNTEAFF; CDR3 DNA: TGTGCCAGCAGCTTGACCATGAACACTGAAGCTTTCTTT
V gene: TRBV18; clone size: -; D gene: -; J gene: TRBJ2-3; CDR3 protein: CASSPRMKDITASTDTQYF; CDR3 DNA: TGTGCCAGCTCACCCCGGATGAAGGACATCACTGCTAGCACAGATACGCAGTATTTT
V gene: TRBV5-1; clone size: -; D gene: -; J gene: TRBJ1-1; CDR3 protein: CASSFGREVAFF; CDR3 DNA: TGCGCCAGCAGCTTCGGGCGCGAAGTAGCTTTCTTT
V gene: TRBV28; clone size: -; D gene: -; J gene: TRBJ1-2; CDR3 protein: CASSSGPHYGYTF; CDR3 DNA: TGTGCCAGCAGTTCAGGTCCACACTATGGCTACACCTTC
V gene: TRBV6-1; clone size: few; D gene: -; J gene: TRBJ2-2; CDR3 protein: CASEEGLPGELFF; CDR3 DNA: TGTGCCAGCGAGGAGGGGTTACCCGGGGAGCTGTTTTTT
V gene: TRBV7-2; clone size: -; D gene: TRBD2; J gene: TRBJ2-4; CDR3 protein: CASSGSSGSAAKNIQYF; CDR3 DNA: TGTGCCAGCAGCGGATCTAGCGGGAGTGCCGCCAAAAACATTCAGTACTTC
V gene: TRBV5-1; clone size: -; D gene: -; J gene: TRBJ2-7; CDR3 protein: CASSLGGTTYEQYF; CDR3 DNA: TGCGCCAGCAGCTTAGGAGGGACCACCTACGAGCAGTACTTC
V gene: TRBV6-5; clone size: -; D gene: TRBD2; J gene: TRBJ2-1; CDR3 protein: CASSYSTGGGNEQFF; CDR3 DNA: TGTGCCAGCAGTTACTCGACGGGGGGTGGGAATGAGCAGTTCTTC
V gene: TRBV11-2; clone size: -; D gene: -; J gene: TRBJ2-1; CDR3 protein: CASSGRDFTYNEQFF; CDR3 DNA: TGTGCCAGCAGCGGCCGCGACTTCACCTACAATGAGCAGTTCTTC
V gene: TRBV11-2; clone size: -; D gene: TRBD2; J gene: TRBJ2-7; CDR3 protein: CASSLRLAGVSYEQYF; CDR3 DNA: TGTGCCAGCAGCTTAAGACTAGCGGGTGTCTCCTACGAGCAGTACTTC
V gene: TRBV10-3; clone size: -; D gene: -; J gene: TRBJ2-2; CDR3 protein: CAISERAANTGELFF; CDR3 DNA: TGTGCCATCAGTGAAAGGGCGGCCAACACCGGGGAGCTGTTTTTT
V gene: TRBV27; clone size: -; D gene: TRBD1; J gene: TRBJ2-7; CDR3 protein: CASSLGTGNYEQYF; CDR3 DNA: TGTGCCAGCAGTTTAGGGACAGGGAACTACGAGCAGTACTTC
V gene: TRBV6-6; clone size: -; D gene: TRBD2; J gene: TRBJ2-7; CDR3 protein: CASRLAGNDEQYF; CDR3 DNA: TGTGCCAGCCGACTAGCGGGAAATGACGAGCAGTACTTC
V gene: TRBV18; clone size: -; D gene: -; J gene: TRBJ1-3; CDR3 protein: CASSPILFWDGARFSGNTIYF; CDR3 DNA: TGTGCCAGCTCACCAATTCTTTTTTGGGACGGAGCCAGATTCTCTGGAAACACCATATATTTT
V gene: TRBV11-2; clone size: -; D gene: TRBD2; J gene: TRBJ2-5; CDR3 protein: CASSFGLAWETQYF; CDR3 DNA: TGTGCCAGCAGCTTCGGACTAGCTTGGGAGACCCAGTACTTC
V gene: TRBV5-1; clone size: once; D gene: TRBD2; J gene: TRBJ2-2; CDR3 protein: CASSLDGRLAGGGGELFF; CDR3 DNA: TGCGCCAGCAGCCTAGACGGCCGACTAGCGGGAGGCGGCGGGGAGCTGTTTTTT
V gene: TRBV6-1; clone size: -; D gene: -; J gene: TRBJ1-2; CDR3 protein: CASGVGPNYGYTF; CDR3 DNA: TGTGCCAGCGGTGTGGGGCCGAACTATGGCTACACCTTC
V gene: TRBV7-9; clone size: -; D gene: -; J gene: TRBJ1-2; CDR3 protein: CASSLSQRGYGYTF; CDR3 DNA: TGTGCCAGCAGCTTGTCTCAAAGGGGCTATGGCTACACCTTC
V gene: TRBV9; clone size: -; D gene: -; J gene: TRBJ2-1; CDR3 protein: CASSVRGAGSYNEQFF; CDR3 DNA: TGTGCCAGCAGCGTACGGGGAGCGGGCTCCTACAATGAGCAGTTCTTC
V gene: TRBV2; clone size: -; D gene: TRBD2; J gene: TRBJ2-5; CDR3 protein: CASRGAGETQYF; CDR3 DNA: TGTGCCAGCAGGGGAGCGGGGGAGACCCAGTACTTC
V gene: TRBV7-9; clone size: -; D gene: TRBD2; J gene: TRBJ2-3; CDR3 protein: CASSALGGRDTDTQYF; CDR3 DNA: TGTGCCAGCAGCGCACTAGGCGGGAGGGATACAGATACGCAGTATTTT
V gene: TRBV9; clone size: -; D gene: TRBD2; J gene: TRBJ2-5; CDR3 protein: CASSVGSGRAGETQYF; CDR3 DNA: TGTGCCAGCAGCGTAGGTAGCGGGAGGGCCGGGGAGACCCAGTACTTC
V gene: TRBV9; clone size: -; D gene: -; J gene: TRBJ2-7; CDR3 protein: CASSPLGSSYEQYF; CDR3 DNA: TGTGCCAGCAGTCCACTCGGGAGCTCCTACGAGCAGTACTTC